One sample yielded the 3 T cell receptor beta chains listed below, sequenced in a study of cytomegalovirus exposure and HLA in healthy donors. Both 60 Vbeta primers and 13 Jbeta primers went into the PCR. The data were produced by immunoSEQ multiplex PCR, yet TCRdb's version contains in-frame clones alone and is incomplete. The sample lists over 110,000 clones, about four fifths occurring once. Sequencing was carried out using PBMCs. These receptors were taken from a woman aged 35 to 49 in good health and CMV-seropositive.

This clone was counted only a few times. This sequence joins TRBV19 and TRBJ1-5, with D maybe TRBD1 (6 bases). The V end lost 6 bases, the J end lost 5 bases, and 20 bases lay between the germline ends. The CDR3 covers 16 residues. In germline, CDR1 is LNHDA, CDR2 SQIVND (reference sequence). The chain's CDR3 is CASSPSGGGPDQPQHF. DNA of the CDR3: TGTGCCAGTAGCCCGTCGGGAGGGGGTCCGGATCAGCCCCAGCATTTT.

The CDR3 loop is CASSEAAGRQNEQFF. In DNA form, the CDR3 reads TGTGCCAGCAGTGAAGCGGCCGGGAGGCAAAATGAGCAGTTCTTC. The chain couples TRBV2 to TRBJ2-1, with 7 positions matching TRBD2. V shed 0 bases, J shed 7 bases, and the junction held 6 bases outside the gene matches. The CDR3 covers 15 residues. Germline V gene data show CDR1 as SNHLY and CDR2 as FYNNEI.

About this clone itself: This likely comes from a read error, as the CDR3 has no conserved phenylalanine or tryptophan at its end. It is unclear where the CDR3 begins or ends on the DNA, so no DNA is shown, and the CDR3 is as TCRdb lists it. The V gene is TRBV7-9, the J gene TRBJ2-2; the DNA was not compared with TRBD1, the D call given in the table. The CDR3 adds up to 12 amino acids, both ends counted. Germline values: CDR1 SEHNR, CDR2 FQNEAQ (reference sequence). CDR3 sequence: CSSRPDREDAVV.